Following are 5 T cell receptor beta chains from one sample sequenced in a study of shared clonotypes between healthy human individuals. Some clones are missing from TCRdb's copy, which holds only in-frame ones; the method was immunoSEQ multiplex PCR. The data show about 2.3 million clones, more than 85% seen once. Specimen: naive CD4+ T cells from PBMCs. Subset given: CD45RA+ positively selected. The receptor source for this set is a man between 18 and 29 years old in good health. Some clones in this sample may be carry-over from other donors' samples.

This chain links TRBV7-3 with TRBJ2-7, with D unclear. V was trimmed by 2 bases and J by 2 bases, leaving 10 bases between them. The CDR3 contains 14 residues. The V gene's germline CDR1 is SGHTA and CDR2 FQGTGA. CDR3 loop: CASSLEVMTYEQYF. The CDR3 DNA reads as TGTGCCAGCAGCTTAGAGGTCATGACCTACGAGCAGTACTTC.

The chain has TRBV5-1 and TRBJ1-1; 7 bases agree with TRBD1. Germline assignment: CDR1 SGHRS and CDR2 YFSETQ. This CDR3 is 14 amino acids long. Trimming cost V 2 bases and J 4 bases; bases outside gene matches: 5. The CDR3 DNA reads TGCGCCAGCAGCTTAAGGGGGCGGGCCACTGAAGCTTTCTTT. Its translation is CASSLRGRATEAFF.

The chain carries TRBV7-9 and TRBJ2-5; TRBD2 matches at 7 bases. The CDR3 runs to 14 residues. The germline CDR1 and CDR2 sequences are SEHNR and FQNEAQ (reference sequence). V trimming: 5 bases; J trimming: 4 bases; junction bases outside the gene matches: 7. CDR3 loop: CASSVRGGAETQYF. CDR3 in DNA: TGTGCCAGCAGCGTAAGGGGAGGGGCAGAGACCCAGTACTTC.

The V and J genes are TRBV28 and TRBJ2-4, with a weak D call TRBD1 (6 bases). The CDR3 is 16 residues long. The germline V gene encodes CDR1 MDHEN and CDR2 SYDVKM. The V gene lost 5 bases and the J gene lost 6 bases, with 20 bases spanning the gap. The CDR3 DNA follows: TGTGCCAGCAGTGCAGGTGGGGGCAGGATCCCAAACATTCAGTACTTC. Encoded protein: CASSAGGGRIPNIQYF.

The chain carries TRBV9 and TRBJ2-7; D might be TRBD1 or TRBD2, each matching 5 bases. CDR1 and CDR2 (germline): SGDLS, YYNGEE. This CDR3 region has 15 residues. Trimming stripped 5 bases from V and 0 bases from J, with 15 bases between. In DNA, the CDR3 is TGTGCCAGCAGTCGTACCGGGACCTACTCCTACGAGCAGTACTTC. Its translation: CASSRTGTYSYEQYF.